This TCR beta chain was recorded in a study of T-cell memory formation after mild COVID-19. Study results and limitations: Day 15 to 85 contractors were CD4/CD8 balanced; later expanders leaned CD4+.

Each CDR3 protein is one row after TCRdb ran MiXCR on the 5' RACE reads. The repertoire holds about 110,000 distinct CDR3 sequences, with approximately 14% as singletons. On this clonotype: Antigen unknown.

The CDR3 has 15 residues. Trimming pared 3 bases from V and 4 bases from J, leaving 12 bases between. The receptor was isolated from a man younger than 30 who had mild COVID-19 (a few samples of this study predate the infection). Cell type and time point are not known. This sequence joins TRBV12-3 or TRBV12-4 and TRBJ2-2, with D hard to call. Sequences were obtained from PBMCs or a T cell subset sorted from them (not recorded which). The CDR3 bases are TGTGCCAGCAGTTTGGAAGGTATCGGCACCGGGGAGCTGTTTTTT. It yields the protein CASSLEGIGTGELFF.